These 26 T cell receptor beta chains share one sample of origin, sequenced in a study of cytomegalovirus exposure and HLA in healthy donors. A multiplex PCR was run with 60 Vbeta primers and 13 Jbeta primers. Sequencing was performed with immunoSEQ multiplex PCR; in TCRdb, only in-frame clones are kept and a portion is missing. The repertoire holds approximately 170,000 clones, with less than 90% as singletons. Sequenced sample: PBMCs. The receptors shown here come from a man aged 50 to 60 in good health and CMV-seropositive.

This chain uses TRBV5-8 with TRBJ1-2; D gene ambiguous. The CDR3 spans 13 residues. Germline V CDR1 and CDR2: SGHTS, YDEGEE. Between the trimmed V and J ends, which lost 6 bases and 4 bases, there was a span of 13 bases. The CDR3 spells CASTISHTYGYTF. The CDR3 DNA reads as TGTGCCAGCACCATTTCCCACACCTATGGCTACACCTTC.

The chain joins TRBV28 to TRBJ1-2; 7 positions match TRBD1. This CDR3 comprises 13 residues. Trimming cost V 6 bases and J 4 bases; bases outside gene matches: 5. Germline values: CDR1 MDHEN, CDR2 SYDVKM. The CDR3: CASRAGGFYGYTF. CDR3 DNA: TGTGCCAGCAGGGCAGGGGGATTCTATGGCTACACCTTC.

This chain connects TRBV29-1 to TRBJ2-5; D unresolved. The germline CDR1 and CDR2 sequences are SQVTM and ANQGSEA. The CDR3 loop spans 13 amino acids. V lost 3 bases and J lost 2, with 10 bases in between. For the CDR3, the DNA is TGCAGCGTTGAGGGCAGTTTTCAAGAGACCCAGTACTTC. Its translation: CSVEGSFQETQYF.

V is TRBV19 and J is TRBJ2-4; D possibly corresponds to TRBD2 (6 bases). Germline loops: CDR1 LNHDA, CDR2 SQIVND (reference sequence). The CDR3 is made up of 16 amino acids. Trimming left V 0 bases short and J 5 bases short, with 14 bases between. DNA for the CDR3: TGTGCCAGTAGTATAGAAGGGGTGGCTAGCGAAAACATTCAGTACTTC. Protein sequence: CASSIEGVASENIQYF.

The rearrangement uses TRBV5-1 and TRBJ1-6; 10 nucleotides agree with TRBD1. With 2 bases clipped from V and 9 bases from J, the junction kept 2 bases outside the gene matches. There are 14 residues in the CDR3. Germline assignment: CDR1 SGHRS and CDR2 YFSETQ. The CDR3 is CASSFGQGVSPLHF. For the CDR3, the DNA is TGCGCCAGCAGCTTCGGACAGGGGGTTTCACCCCTCCACTTT.

V usage is TRBV19 and J usage is TRBJ2-1, with 9 bases fitting TRBD1. The CDR3 is made up of 14 amino acids. V gave up 4 bases and J gave up 8 bases; unmatched junction bases: 6. The germline CDR1 and CDR2 sequences are LNHDA and SQIVND (reference sequence). Here the CDR3 DNA reads TGTGCCAGTAGTAGCAGGGACAGGGCCCATGAGCAGTTCTTC. This encodes CASSSRDRAHEQFF.

J is TRBJ2-1 and V is TRBV19; 7 bases are shared with TRBD2. V was clipped by 6 bases and J by 5 bases; unmatched bases: 4. Germline V gene sequence: CDR1 LNHDA, CDR2 SQIVND (reference sequence). The CDR3 sequence is 13 residues long. DNA of the CDR3: TGTGCCAGTAGCTCGACTAGCCACAATGAGCAGTTCTTC. It encodes CASSSTSHNEQFF.

V gene TRBV5-1 combines with J gene TRBJ2-2; 8 bases line up with TRBD2. The CDR3 covers 21 residues. Per the germline V gene, CDR1 is SGHRS and CDR2 is YFSETQ. V was pared by 4 bases and J by 1 base, with 21 bases of the junction left unmatched. Here the CDR3 reads CASSPTPGGGALIMNTGELFF. In nucleotides, the CDR3 is TGCGCCAGCAGCCCAACCCCCGGGGGGGGCGCATTGATAATGAACACCGGGGAGCTGTTTTTT. Full variable domain (missing parts from reference TRBV5-1 and TRBJ2-2): KAGVTQTPRYLIKTRGQQVTLSCSPISGHRSVSWYQQTPGQGLQFLFEYFSETQRNKGNFPGRFSGRQFSNSRSEMNVSTLELGDSALYLCASSPTPGGGALIMNTGELFFGEGSRLTVL.

This clone was found a few times. This chain connects TRBV4-1 to TRBJ1-1; no clear D. The germline CDR1 and CDR2 sequences are MGHRA and YSYEKL. This CDR3 contains 14 residues. Trimming removed 4 bases at V and 0 bases at J, with 9 bases between. CDR3 DNA sequence: TGCGCCAGCAGCCGCGGAGCGGTGAACACTGAAGCTTTCTTT. Translation: CASSRGAVNTEAFF.

The sample holds one count of this clone. The V and J genes are TRBV7-6 and TRBJ2-3; D gene uncertain. The germline V and J ends were trimmed by 3 bases and 0 bases, with 4 bases remaining between them. This CDR3 has 13 amino acids. Germline V CDR1 and CDR2: SGHVS, FNYEAQ. The CDR3 region has the DNA TGTGCCAGCAGCTTCTTTAGCACAGATACGCAGTATTTT. Protein: CASSFFSTDTQYF.

This clone came up once. This chain links TRBV18 with TRBJ1-5, with no clear D. CDR3 size: 14 residues. V was trimmed by 3 bases and J by 8 bases, leaving 14 bases between them. Germline assignment: CDR1 KGHSH and CDR2 LQKENI. The CDR3 DNA reads TGTGCCAGCTCACCGCCCCGGGTTCGGGAGCCCCAGCATTTT. Translated, it gives CASSPPRVREPQHF. Variable domain in full (rest from reference TRBV18 and TRBJ1-5): NAGVMQNPRHLVRRRGQEARLRCSPMKGHSHVYWYRQLPEEGLKFMVYLQKENIIDESGMPKERFSAEFPKEGPSILRIQQVVRGDSAAYFCASSPPRVREPQHFGDGTRLSIL.

V gene TRBV18 combines with J gene TRBJ1-3, with D perhaps matching TRBD1 (6 bases). Germline V gene data show CDR1 as KGHSH and CDR2 as LQKENI. This CDR3 is 16 amino acids long. Trimming pared 4 bases from V and 0 bases from J, leaving 13 bases between. CDR3 sequence (DNA): TGTGCCAGCTCACTAGGATACAGGGACTCTGGAAACACCATATATTTT. It is translated as CASSLGYRDSGNTIYF.

The rearrangement joins TRBV28 to TRBJ2-6; TRBD1 aligns across 8 bases. J was trimmed by 15 bases and V by 2 bases; bases with no gene match: 9. Germline V gene sequence: CDR1 MDHEN, CDR2 SYDVKM. This CDR3 is 14 amino acids long. Here the CDR3 reads CASSLGRGLTNLTF. The CDR3, as DNA: TGTGCCAGCAGTTTAGGCAGGGGGCTCACAAACCTGACTTTC.

The DNA for the CDR3 is TGTGCCAGTATGCTGCCCCGGGGACAGGGGGCGAGCTCTGGGGCCAACGTCCTGACTTTC. This codes for CASMLPRGQGASSGANVLTF. The chain couples TRBV19 to TRBJ2-6; TRBD1 agrees at 12 bases. The CDR3 has 20 amino acids. Trimming removed 7 bases from V and 0 bases from J; junction bases left unmatched: 13. CDR1 is LNHDA, CDR2 SQIVND, per germline (reference sequence).

The chain is built from TRBV30 and TRBJ2-7; 12 nucleotides align to TRBD1. The length of the CDR3 is 16 residues. Losses at the gene ends were 2 bases for V and 4 bases for J; bases not matched to a gene: 9. Germline assignment: CDR1 GTSNPN and CDR2 SVGIG (reference sequence). In DNA form, the CDR3 reads TGTGCCTGGAGTCCACTACCGGGACAGGGGGCTTACGAGCAGTACTTC. Residues: CAWSPLPGQGAYEQYF.

CDR3 nucleotides: TGTGCCAGCAGCCCTCCTTCCAGGACAGGGCACCAAGAGACCCAGTACTTC. This gives the protein CASSPPSRTGHQETQYF. V usage is TRBV9 and J usage is TRBJ2-5, with 8 bases lining up with TRBD1. This CDR3 comprises 17 residues. The germline V gene has CDR1 SGDLS and CDR2 YYNGEE. Unmatched junction bases numbered 11, after V lost 4 bases and J lost 0 bases.

The genes are TRBV14 and TRBJ2-7, with 10 nucleotides matching TRBD2. J lost 3 bases, V lost 5 bases, and 4 bases had no gene match. The CDR3 consists of 14 residues. From germline, CDR1 is SGHDN and CDR2 FVKESK. CDR3 residues: CASSVGLASYEQYF. CDR3 coding DNA: TGTGCCAGCAGCGTGGGACTAGCGAGCTACGAGCAGTACTTC.

The V call is TRBV11-2, the J call TRBJ2-5; D gene uncertain. The DNA end is a closer match to TRBJ2-7, so the J assignment may be wrong. The length of the CDR3 is 16 residues. The germline V gene has CDR1 SGHAT and CDR2 FQNNGV. The CDR3: CASSLNGRKSSYEQYF. The CDR3, as DNA: TGTGCCAGCAGCTTAAATGGCAGGAAGAGCTCCTACGAGCAGTACTTC.

This clone was seen a single time. This chain connects TRBV28 to TRBJ1-5; 7 bases are shared with TRBD1. The CDR3 spans 16 residues. The trim removed 3 bases at V and 3 bases at J, leaving 8 bases unmatched. Germline-derived CDR1 and CDR2 are MDHEN and SYDVKM. CDR3 nucleotide sequence: TGTGCCAGCAGTTTTGGCCACAGGGGTTCCAATCAGCCCCAGCATTTT. Residues: CASSFGHRGSNQPQHF.

This chain links TRBV15 with TRBJ2-3; 11 nucleotides match TRBD2. CDR1 LNHNV and CDR2 YYDKDF come from the germline V gene (reference sequence). J was trimmed by 5 bases and V by 0 bases; bases with no gene match: 7. The CDR3 is made up of 17 amino acids. Written as DNA, the CDR3 is TGTGCCACCAGCAGAGATTCTAGCGGGGGGCCCGGAGATACGCAGTATTTT. This encodes CATSRDSSGGPGDTQYF. The full variable domain, in which reference TRBV15 and TRBJ2-3 provide the parts outside the CDR3, is DAMVIQNPRYQVTQFGKPVTLSCSQTLNHNVMYWYQQKSSQAPKLLFHYYDKDFNNEADTPDNFQSRRPNTSFCFLDIRSPGLGDTAMYLCATSRDSSGGPGDTQYFGPGTRLTVL.

V and J are TRBV5-8 and TRBJ2-7; TRBD1 aligns across 9 bases. V lost 3 bases, J lost 3 bases, and 1 base stayed unmatched. The CDR3 totals 13 residues. Germline values: CDR1 SGHTS, CDR2 YDEGEE. The CDR3 spells CASSWDRDYEQYF. DNA for the CDR3: TGTGCCAGCAGCTGGGACAGGGACTACGAGCAGTACTTC. The complete variable domain, with remaining parts taken from reference TRBV5-8 and TRBJ2-7, reads EAGVTQSPTHLIKTRGQQATLRCSPISGHTSVYWYQQALGLGLQFLLWYDEGEERNRGNFPPRFSGRQFPNYSSELNVNALELEDSALYLCASSWDRDYEQYFGPGTRLTVT.

As to this clone: Other DNA sequences of this sample code for an identical CDR3. The genes are TRBV5-5 and TRBJ2-1, with 9 positions matching TRBD1. The length of the CDR3 is 12 residues. Trimming removed 3 bases from V and 8 bases from J; junction bases left unmatched: 0. Germline V CDR1 and CDR2: SGHKS, YYEKEE (reference sequence). CDR3 sequence reads: CASSWTGDEQFF. DNA of the CDR3: TGTGCCAGCAGCTGGACAGGGGATGAGCAGTTCTTC.

This clone appeared a few times. This chain joins TRBV5-5 and TRBJ2-7; 7 positions match TRBD2. This CDR3 is 16 amino acids long. The V segment lost 0 bases and the J segment 0 bases; nucleotides outside the gene matches: 6. Per the germline V gene, CDR1 is SGHKS and CDR2 is YYEKEE (reference sequence). The CDR3 sequence: CASSLDPGGGSYEQYF. As DNA, the CDR3 is TGTGCCAGCAGCTTGGATCCTGGGGGGGGCTCCTACGAGCAGTACTTC.

The chain combines TRBV5-6 with TRBJ1-1; TRBD1 matches 10 bases. Germline V lookup: CDR1 SGHDT, CDR2 YYEEEE. The CDR3 length is 16 residues. V shed 4 bases and J 0 bases; nucleotides not matched to a gene: 6. Here the CDR3 DNA reads TGTGCCAGCAGCCCCGACAGGGGGCTGGTGAACACTGAAGCTTTCTTT. It is translated as CASSPDRGLVNTEAFF.

The chain joins TRBV2 to TRBJ2-1; TRBD2 matches 14 bases. V shed 5 bases and J 1 base; nucleotides not matched to a gene: 7. Germline assignment: CDR1 SNHLY and CDR2 FYNNEI. CDR3 length: 18 amino acids. CDR3 in amino acids: CASSPGTSGGGSYNEQFF. The CDR3 DNA follows: TGTGCCAGCAGTCCCGGGACTAGCGGGGGTGGGTCCTACAATGAGCAGTTCTTC.

V and J are TRBV10-3 and TRBJ1-1; possibly TRBD1 for D (6 bases). Looked up from germline, CDR1 is ENHRY and CDR2 is SYGVKD. The V end was cut by 10 bases, the J end by 3 bases, with 18 bases between. The CDR3 is 14 amino acids. The chain's CDR3 is CASSETDRYTEAFF. As DNA, the CDR3 is TGTGCCAGTTCCGAGACGGACAGATACACTGAAGCTTTCTTT.